The T cell receptor beta chain described here comes from a study of human T cells and chemical hapten exposure. To note about this clonotype: Antigen: not known.

Time point indicated: patch test 1, 2 weeks after DPC sensitization. Treatment in this sample: therapeutic diphenylcyclopropenone sensitization with weekly scalp DPC. A single record per CDR3 protein comes from TCRdb applying MiXCR to the RACE reads. The sample shows just under 350,000 distinct CDR3 sequences, 6% to 8.5% of them seen only once. The CDR3 is 12 amino acids. Germline lookup yields CDR1 LGHNT and CDR2 FRNRAP. Deletions cut 9 bases from V and 4 bases from J, with 10 bases between. General study findings and limits: PT1 expanded TCR counts and patch test score were linked, and their correlation was positive.

The sequenced sample was whole blood, obtained in connection with sensitization to the hapten diphenylcyclopropenone (DPC). The receptor was derived from a woman aged 18-35 years with alopecia areata. Some clones in this sample may be carry-over from other donors' samples. The rearrangement uses TRBV12-5 and TRBJ2-1; D not certain. The DNA for the CDR3 is TGTGCTAGCGTCGACGATTACAATGAGCAGTTCTTC. It specifies CASVDDYNEQFF.